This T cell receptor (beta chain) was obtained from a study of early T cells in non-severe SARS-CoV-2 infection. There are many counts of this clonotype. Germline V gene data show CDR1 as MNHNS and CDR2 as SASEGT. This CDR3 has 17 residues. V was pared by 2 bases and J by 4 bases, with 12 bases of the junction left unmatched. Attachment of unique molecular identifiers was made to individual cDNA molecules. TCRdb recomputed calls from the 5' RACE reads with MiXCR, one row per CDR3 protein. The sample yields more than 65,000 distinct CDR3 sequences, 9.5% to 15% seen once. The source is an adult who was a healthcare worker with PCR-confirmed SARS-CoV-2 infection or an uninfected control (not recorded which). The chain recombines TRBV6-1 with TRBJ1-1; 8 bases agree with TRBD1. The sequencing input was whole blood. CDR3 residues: CASSETWTGLRGTEAFF. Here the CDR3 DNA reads TGTGCCAGCAGTGAAACCTGGACAGGGCTCAGGGGCACTGAAGCTTTCTTT.